This section outlines one T cell receptor (beta chain) sequence together with its context. The sample is drawn from a study of cytomegalovirus exposure and HLA in healthy donors. 60 Vbeta and 13 Jbeta primers were used in PCR. Assay used: immunoSEQ multiplex PCR; TCRdb lists only in-frame clones, some missing. The table lists over 200,000 clones, around four fifths of them singletons. The sequencing input was PBMCs. This sequence originates from a woman in her sixties or seventies in good health and CMV-seropositive.

The CDR3 DNA reads as TGTGCCAGCAGCCCCAGGCTAGCGGGTGTGGAGACCCAGTACTTC. Its protein is CASSPRLAGVETQYF. The chain employs TRBV28 and TRBJ2-5; TRBD2 matches 8 bases. Germline V gives CDR1 MDHEN, CDR2 SYDVKM. The CDR3 extends over 15 amino acids. Trimming took 6 bases from V and 5 from J; bases not matched to a gene: 11.